The 2 T cell receptor beta chains below come from one sample, sequenced in a study of blood T cell repertoires in COVID-19. Here immunoSEQ multiplex PCR was the method, and the copy in TCRdb shows in-frame clones only, minus some. The sample holds more than 130,000 clones, under 85% seen once. The sample was peripheral blood. The receptors stem from a woman aged 80 or older in a cohort sampled during active or convalescent COVID-19.

The gene calls are TRBV30 and TRBJ2-7; 9 bases match TRBD1. CDR1 GTSNPN and CDR2 SVGIG come from the germline V gene (reference sequence). The J segment lost 2 bases and the V segment lost 0 bases, leaving 2 bases of the junction unmatched. The CDR3 has 14 residues. The CDR3 DNA sequence: TGTGCCTGGAGTGTGTGGGACAGGGCCTACGAGCAGTACTTC. Its protein product is CAWSVWDRAYEQYF.

The chain recombines TRBV19 with TRBJ2-6; 7 positions match TRBD2. Per the germline V gene, CDR1 is LNHDA and CDR2 is SQIVND (reference sequence). The ends lost 2 bases at V and 2 bases at J; junction bases unmatched: 3. This CDR3 is built from 16 residues. The CDR3 DNA sequence: TGTGCCAGTAGTATACCAGGGAGGGCTGGGGCCAACGTCCTGACTTTC. Protein: CASSIPGRAGANVLTF.